This entry is about one T cell receptor (beta chain). The assay was immunoSEQ multiplex PCR, and TCRdb's table has in-frame clones only and misses some. The table lists 150,000 to 180,000 clones, approximately 90% of them singletons. The entry originates in a study of T cell responses to AZD1222 COVID-19 vaccine. V shed 5 bases and J shed 5 bases, with 6 bases lying between them. Germline V gene sequence: CDR1 SGHAT, CDR2 FQNNGV. The CDR3 runs to 11 residues. Sequencing used peripheral blood, obtained on day 0 of AZD1222 vaccination. This sequence was found in an adult in good health. This chain links TRBV11-2 with TRBJ2-5; D call uncertain. The CDR3 DNA sequence: TGTGCCAGCAGCCCCTCCGAGACCCAGTACTTC. It translates to CASSPSETQYF.